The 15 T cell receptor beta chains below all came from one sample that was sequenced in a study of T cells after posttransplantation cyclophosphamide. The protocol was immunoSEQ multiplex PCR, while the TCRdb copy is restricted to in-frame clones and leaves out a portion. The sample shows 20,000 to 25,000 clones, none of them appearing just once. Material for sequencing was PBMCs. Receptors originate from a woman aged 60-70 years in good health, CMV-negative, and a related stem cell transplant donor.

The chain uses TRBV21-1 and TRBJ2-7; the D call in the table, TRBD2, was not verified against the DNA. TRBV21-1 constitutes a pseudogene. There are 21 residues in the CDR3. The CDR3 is CASSKALTGSGTSGFTYEQYV. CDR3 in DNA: TGTGCCAGCAGCAAAGCGCTTACTGGGTCCGGGACTAGCGGGTTTACCTACGAGCAGTACGTC.

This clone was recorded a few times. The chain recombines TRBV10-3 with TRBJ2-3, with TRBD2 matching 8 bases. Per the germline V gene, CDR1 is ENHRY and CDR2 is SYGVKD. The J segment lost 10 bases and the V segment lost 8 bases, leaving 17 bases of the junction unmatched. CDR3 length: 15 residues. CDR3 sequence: CAIQTSGRGIVAQYF. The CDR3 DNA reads TGTGCCATCCAAACTAGCGGAAGGGGTATTGTTGCGCAGTATTTT.

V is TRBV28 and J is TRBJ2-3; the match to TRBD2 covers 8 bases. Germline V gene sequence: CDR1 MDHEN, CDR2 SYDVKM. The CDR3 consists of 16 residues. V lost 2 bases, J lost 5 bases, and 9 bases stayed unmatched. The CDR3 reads CASSLGGGSGGDTQYF. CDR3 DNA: TGTGCCAGCAGTTTAGGGGGAGGGAGCGGGGGAGATACGCAGTATTTT.

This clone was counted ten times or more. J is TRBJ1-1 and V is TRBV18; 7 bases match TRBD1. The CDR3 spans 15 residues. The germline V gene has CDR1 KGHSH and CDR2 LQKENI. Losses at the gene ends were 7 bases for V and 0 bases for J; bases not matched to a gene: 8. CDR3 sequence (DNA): TGTGCCAGCTTACCTGGGACAGCTCTGAACACTGAAGCTTTCTTT. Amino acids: CASLPGTALNTEAFF.

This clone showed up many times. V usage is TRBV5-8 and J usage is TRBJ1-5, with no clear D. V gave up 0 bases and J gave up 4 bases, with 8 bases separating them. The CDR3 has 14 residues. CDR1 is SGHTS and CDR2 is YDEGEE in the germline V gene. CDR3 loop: CASSLGLRNQPQHF. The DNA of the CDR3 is TGTGCCAGCAGCTTGGGTCTGAGGAATCAGCCCCAGCATTTT. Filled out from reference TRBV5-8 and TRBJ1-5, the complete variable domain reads EAGVTQSPTHLIKTRGQQATLRCSPISGHTSVYWYQQALGLGLQFLLWYDEGEERNRGNFPPRFSGRQFPNYSSELNVNALELEDSALYLCASSLGLRNQPQHFGDGTRLSIL.

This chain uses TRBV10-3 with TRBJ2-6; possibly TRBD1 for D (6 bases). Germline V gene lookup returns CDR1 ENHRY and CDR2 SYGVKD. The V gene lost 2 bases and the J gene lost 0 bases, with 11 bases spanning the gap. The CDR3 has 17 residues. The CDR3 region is CAISEDRMSSGANVLTF. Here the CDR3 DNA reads TGTGCCATCAGTGAGGACAGGATGAGCTCTGGGGCCAACGTCCTGACTTTC.

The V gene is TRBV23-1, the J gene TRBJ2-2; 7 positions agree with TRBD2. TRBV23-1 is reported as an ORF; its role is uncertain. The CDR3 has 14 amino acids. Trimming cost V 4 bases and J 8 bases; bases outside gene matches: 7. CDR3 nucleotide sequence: TGCGCCAGCAGTCGTCCCCCGCGGGGGGGGGAGCTGTTTTTT. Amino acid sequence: CASSRPPRGGELFF.

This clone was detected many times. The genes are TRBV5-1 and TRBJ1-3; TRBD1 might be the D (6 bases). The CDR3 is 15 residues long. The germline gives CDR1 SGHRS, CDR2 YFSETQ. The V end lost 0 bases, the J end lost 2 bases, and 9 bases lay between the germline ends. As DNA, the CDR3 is TGCGCCAGCAGCTTGGTCACAGGGCCTGGAAACACCATATATTTT. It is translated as CASSLVTGPGNTIYF.

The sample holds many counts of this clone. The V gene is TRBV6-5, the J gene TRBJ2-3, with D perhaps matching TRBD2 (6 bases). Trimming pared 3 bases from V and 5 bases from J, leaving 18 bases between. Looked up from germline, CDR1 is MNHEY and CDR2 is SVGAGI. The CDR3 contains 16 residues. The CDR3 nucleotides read TGTGCCAGCAGTTATACCCGGCAGGGAGGTATAGATACGCAGTATTTT. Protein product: CASSYTRQGGIDTQYF.

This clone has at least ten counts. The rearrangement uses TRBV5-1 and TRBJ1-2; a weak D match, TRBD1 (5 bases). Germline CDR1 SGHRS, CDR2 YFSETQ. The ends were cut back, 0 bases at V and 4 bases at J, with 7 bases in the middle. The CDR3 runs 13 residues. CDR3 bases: TGCGCCAGCAGCTTGGACAGGATCTATGGCTACACCTTC. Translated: CASSLDRIYGYTF.

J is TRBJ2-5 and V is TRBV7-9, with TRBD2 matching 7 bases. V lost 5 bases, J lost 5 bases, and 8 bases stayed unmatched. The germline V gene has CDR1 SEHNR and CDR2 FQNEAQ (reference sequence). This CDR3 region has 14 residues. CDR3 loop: CASSEQRGMETQYF. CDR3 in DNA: TGTGCCAGCAGCGAGCAGCGGGGAATGGAGACCCAGTACTTC.

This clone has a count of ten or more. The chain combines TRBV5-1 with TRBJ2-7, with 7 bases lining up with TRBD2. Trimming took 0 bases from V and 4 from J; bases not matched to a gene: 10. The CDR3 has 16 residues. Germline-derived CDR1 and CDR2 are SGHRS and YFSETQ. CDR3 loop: CASSLGRGEGFYEQYV. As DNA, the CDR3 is TGCGCCAGCAGCTTGGGACGGGGGGAAGGTTTTTACGAGCAGTACGTC.

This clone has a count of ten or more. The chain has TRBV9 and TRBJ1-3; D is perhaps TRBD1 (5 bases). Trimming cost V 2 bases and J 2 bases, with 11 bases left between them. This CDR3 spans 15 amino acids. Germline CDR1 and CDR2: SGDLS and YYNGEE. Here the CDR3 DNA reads TGTGCCAGCAGCGTTTCAGGGCCACCTGGAAACACCATATATTTT. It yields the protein CASSVSGPPGNTIYF.

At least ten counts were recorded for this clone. The CDR3 region is CASSPNRGAEATNEKLFF. In nucleotides, the CDR3 is TGTGCCAGCTCACCAAATAGGGGTGCAGAAGCAACTAATGAAAAACTGTTTTTT. This chain joins TRBV18 and TRBJ1-4, with D maybe TRBD1 (5 bases). CDR1 KGHSH and CDR2 LQKENI come from the germline V gene. V was cut by 2 bases and J by 0 bases, with 16 bases left in between. The CDR3 covers 18 residues.

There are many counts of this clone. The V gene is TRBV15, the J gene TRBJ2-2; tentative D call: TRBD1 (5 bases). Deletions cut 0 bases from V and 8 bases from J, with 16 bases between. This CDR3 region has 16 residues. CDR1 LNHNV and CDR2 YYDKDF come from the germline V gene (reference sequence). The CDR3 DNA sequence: TGTGCCACCAGCAGAGATCAGGGTCGAGTCTCTGGGGAGCTGTTTTTT. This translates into CATSRDQGRVSGELFF.